A single sample gave rise to the 8 T cell receptor beta chains below, sequenced in a study of T-cell reconstitution after alpha-beta-depleted transplantation in children. Unique molecular identifiers were incorporated when the TCRbeta library was constructed. One entry per CDR3 protein, called by TCRdb with MiXCR from the PCR reads. The sample carries about 540,000 distinct CDR3 sequences, around 16% recorded once. Specimen: PBMCs from the stem cell graft donor, collected from the stem cell graft. These TCRs come from a human donor who donated a stem cell graft to a child with acute lymphoblastic leukemia.

The table lists this clonotype with a few counts. CDR3 amino acids: CASSPTGTVTTDTQYF. The DNA for the CDR3 is TGTGCCAGCAGCCCAACCGGGACAGTTACCACAGATACGCAGTATTTT. This rearrangement joins TRBV5-5 to TRBJ2-3; 7 bases line up with TRBD1. Germline V lookup: CDR1 SGHKS, CDR2 YYEKEE (reference sequence). The J segment lost 2 bases and the V segment lost 4 bases, leaving 10 bases of the junction unmatched. This CDR3 region has 16 residues.

The chain employs TRBV7-9 and TRBJ2-7, with D perhaps being TRBD1 or TRBD2 (6 bases each). The CDR3 sequence is 17 residues long. V lost 6 bases, J lost 0 bases, and 21 bases lay in between. Germline values: CDR1 SEHNR, CDR2 FQNEAQ (reference sequence). The CDR3 nucleotides read TGTGCCAGCAGTCCTTATTTCGGGGGCCCTAACTCCTACGAGCAGTACTTC. It is translated as CASSPYFGGPNSYEQYF. The full variable domain, its missing parts supplied by reference TRBV7-9 and TRBJ2-7, is DTGVSQNPRHKITKRGQNVTFRCDPISEHNRLYWYRQTLGQGPEFLTYFQNEAQLEKSRLLSDRFSAERPKGSFSTLEIQRTEQGDSAMYLCASSPYFGGPNSYEQYFGPGTRLTVT.

This clonotype was recorded a few times. The chain carries TRBV7-9 and TRBJ2-1, with unresolved D. Germline-derived CDR1 and CDR2 are SEHNR and FQNEAQ (reference sequence). V was cut by 4 bases and J by 8 bases, with 12 bases left in between. The CDR3 contains 13 residues. The CDR3 nucleotides are TGTGCCAGCAGCTCCCCCGCTAGTGATGAGCAGTTCTTC. As protein: CASSSPASDEQFF.

The chain uses TRBV10-2 and TRBJ2-7, with D possibly matching TRBD1 (6 bases). The CDR3 loop spans 15 amino acids. Trimming took 3 bases from V and 6 from J, leaving 18 bases between them. The germline V gene has CDR1 WSHSY and CDR2 SAAADI. CDR3 amino acids: CASSDRGGYGSEQYF. CDR3 DNA sequence: TGCGCCAGCAGTGATCGTGGGGGCTATGGGAGCGAGCAGTACTTC.

This clonotype has just a few counts. V usage is TRBV18 and J usage is TRBJ1-3; tentatively, D is TRBD1 (5 bases). Germline V lookup: CDR1 KGHSH, CDR2 LQKENI. With 1 base removed from V and 4 bases from J, the gap between germline ends came to 20 bases. This CDR3 is 18 amino acids long. The CDR3 is CASSPQLQKGLVGNTIYF. In nucleotides, the CDR3 is TGTGCCAGCTCACCACAGTTACAGAAGGGGCTCGTCGGAAACACCATATATTTT.

The chain recombines TRBV27 with TRBJ1-1; D gene unclear. This CDR3 is built from 14 residues. Per germline, CDR1 MNHEY and CDR2 SMNVEV (reference sequence). Trimming shortened V by 7 bases and J by 1 base, and 13 bases separated the two germline ends. The CDR3, as DNA: TGTGCCAGCACCACCCTAAGGGAGAACACTGAAGCTTTCTTT. This encodes CASTTLRENTEAFF.

V gene TRBV7-9 combines with J gene TRBJ2-7, with D unresolved. V lost 4 bases to trimming and J lost 3 bases, with 10 bases between them. Germline CDR1 is SEHNR and CDR2 is FQNEAQ (reference sequence). The CDR3 sequence is 13 residues long. The CDR3 DNA reads TGTGCCAGCAGCTCTTATTACGGCTACGAGCAGTACTTC. This gives the protein CASSSYYGYEQYF.

The CDR3 spells CASTETGFYEQYF. The CDR3, as DNA: TGTGCCAGCACCGAGACAGGTTTTTACGAGCAGTACTTC. The rearrangement uses TRBV6-2 or TRBV6-3 and TRBJ2-7; possibly TRBD1 for D (6 bases). The CDR3 contains 13 residues. V lost 7 bases, J lost 4 bases, and 14 bases lay in between. Germline V gene data show CDR1 as MNHEY and CDR2 as SVGEGT.